This entry lists 2 T cell receptor beta chains sequenced from one sample in a study of blood T cell repertoires in COVID-19 (dated by TCRdb to 2019 to 2021). Library preparation used the immunoSEQ multiplex PCR assay. This immuneACCESS table, as held by TCRdb, lists in-frame sequences with V and J called but not all clones. Of the missing ones, under half trace to an unresolved V gene in checked studies; the others have no known cause. The sample table holds approximately 160,000 clones, of which approximately 85% were seen once. 11% of the sample lies in the top ten. The sequenced sample consisted of peripheral blood. All receptors derive from a man in his 60s with active or convalescent COVID-19.

This chain joins TRBV6-5 and TRBJ1-6; D possibly corresponds to TRBD1 (6 bases). The V gene's germline CDR1 is MNHEY and CDR2 SVGAGI. The CDR3 covers 14 residues. The germline V and J ends were trimmed by 0 bases and 10 bases, with 10 bases remaining between them. CDR3 sequence: CASSYSGQGSPLHF. Here the CDR3 DNA reads TGTGCCAGCAGTTACTCAGGGCAGGGGTCACCCCTCCACTTT.

The chain uses TRBV7-3 and TRBJ1-1, with TRBD1 identical over 8 bases. This CDR3 contains 14 residues. Looked up from germline, CDR1 is SGHTA and CDR2 is FQGTGA. V was pared by 6 bases and J by 1 base, with 4 bases of the junction left unmatched. The CDR3 protein is CASSEGQANTEAFF. The CDR3 DNA reads TGTGCCAGCAGTGAGGGACAGGCGAACACTGAAGCTTTCTTT. The entire variable domain, with the rest obtained from reference TRBV7-3 and TRBJ1-1, is as follows: GAGVSQTPSNKVTEKGKYVELRCDPISGHTALYWYRQSLGQGPEFLIYFQGTGAADDSGLPNDRFFAVRPEGSVSTLKIQRTERGDSAVYLCASSEGQANTEAFFGQGTRLTVV.